These 4 T cell receptor beta chains originate from one sample sequenced in a study of Graves' ophthalmopathy and Graves' hyperthyroidism. The sequenced template was RNA, covering the TCR beta CDR3 region. HTBI primers served in a first-round RT-PCR, which a second-round multiplex PCR followed. TCRdb reprocessed the multiplex PCR reads via MiXCR and lists one record per CDR3 protein. The sample consists of over 14,000 distinct CDR3 sequences, roughly 50% of them appearing once. The sequenced sample consisted of peripheral blood. These receptors were obtained from a woman aged 25-40 years with Graves' ophthalmopathy.

By proportion, this clonotype is medium-sized. This rearrangement joins TRBV20-1 to TRBJ2-3; TRBD1 or TRBD2 may be the D gene (5 bases each). Germline V CDR1 and CDR2: DFQATT, SNEGSKA (reference sequence). The CDR3 runs 14 residues. The V end lost 2 bases, the J end lost 5 bases, and 14 bases lay between the germline ends. CDR3 coding DNA: TGCAGTGCTAGAATTAATGGGGCGGGAGATACGCAGTATTTT. Translated, it gives CSARINGAGDTQYF.

The gene calls are TRBV20-1 and TRBJ2-7; D call uncertain. CDR3 size: 15 residues. V lost 6 bases and J lost 0, with 18 bases in between. Germline V lookup: CDR1 DFQATT, CDR2 SNEGSKA (reference sequence). The CDR3 reads CSAPGHGLASYEQYF. DNA of the CDR3: TGCAGTGCCCCCGGTCACGGGCTGGCCTCCTACGAGCAGTACTTC.

This clonotype is labeled medium-sized. This chain connects TRBV2 to TRBJ2-3, with 9 bases that match TRBD2. The V segment lost 3 bases and the J segment 2 bases; nucleotides outside the gene matches: 6. Germline assignment: CDR1 SNHLY and CDR2 FYNNEI. CDR3 length: 16 amino acids. CDR3 in amino acids: CASSDHAGGFTDTQYF. The CDR3 region has the DNA TGTGCCAGCAGTGACCACGCGGGAGGGTTCACAGATACGCAGTATTTT.

The V call is TRBV7-8, the J call TRBJ1-4; D is unclear. Trimming left V 1 base short and J 8 bases short, with 11 bases between. CDR3 length equals 14 residues. CDR1 and CDR2 (germline): SGHVS, FQNEAQ. The CDR3 protein is CASSLGRHKEKLFF. The DNA for the CDR3 is TGTGCCAGCAGCTTAGGGAGACACAAAGAAAAACTGTTTTTT.